A single sample gave rise to the 32 T cell receptor beta chains below, sequenced in a study of PD-L1 blockade in urothelial cancer. This table comes from immunoSEQ multiplex PCR, and its TCRdb copy is limited to in-frame clones, with some not included. The table lists tens of thousands of clones, more than 80% of them singletons. Time point indicated: pretreatment peripheral blood. The sequencing here drew on PBMCs, taken around atezolizumab (anti-PD-L1) treatment. These receptors originate from a man between 70 and 80 years old with urothelial cancer.

This chain uses TRBV6-1 with TRBJ2-6; D is possibly TRBD2 (6 bases). CDR3 length: 17 amino acids. Between the trimmed V and J ends, which lost 2 bases and 0 bases, there was a span of 11 bases. The germline V gene has CDR1 MNHNS and CDR2 SASEGT. The CDR3 loop reads CASSELGGGSGANVLTF. The CDR3 DNA reads as TGTGCCAGCAGTGAACTGGGGGGTGGCTCTGGGGCCAACGTCCTGACTTTC.

V is TRBV19 and J is TRBJ1-2; D is perhaps TRBD1 (5 bases). V lost 6 bases and J lost 4, with 9 bases in between. The CDR3 runs 12 residues. Looked up from germline, CDR1 is LNHDA and CDR2 is SQIVND (reference sequence). This CDR3 reads CASRGAGYGYTF. The CDR3 nucleotides are TGTGCCAGTAGAGGGGCTGGCTATGGCTACACCTTC.

The chain is built from TRBV5-1 and TRBJ2-2, with D unresolved. The CDR3 runs to 15 residues. Germline CDR1 and CDR2: SGHRS and YFSETQ. V was shortened by 5 bases and J by 3 bases, with 14 bases between the two germline ends. CDR3 protein: CASSGVGPDTGELFF. The CDR3 DNA follows: TGCGCCAGCAGTGGTGTTGGGCCCGACACCGGGGAGCTGTTTTTT.

The table lists this clone with a count of one. The CDR3 DNA reads as TGTGCCAGCAGCTTGGAGCAGAGGACAGCTTCCTACGAGCAGTACTTC. The encoded protein is CASSLEQRTASYEQYF. The V and J genes are TRBV5-5 and TRBJ2-7; D is perhaps TRBD1 (6 bases). The CDR3 is made up of 16 amino acids. The V end lost 0 bases, the J end lost 1 base, and 14 bases lay between the germline ends. The germline CDR1 and CDR2 sequences are SGHKS and YYEKEE (reference sequence).

The genes are TRBV7-8 and TRBJ1-3, with 12 bases aligning to TRBD1. After removal of 5 bases from V and 8 bases from J, the junction contained 7 bases not matched to a gene. The germline CDR1 and CDR2 sequences are SGHVS and FQNEAQ. The CDR3 contains 15 residues. In DNA form, the CDR3 reads TGTGCCAGCAGCCCACCGGGACAGGGGGCTGACACCATATATTTT. Translated, it gives CASSPPGQGADTIYF.

CDR3 protein: CASSSRTGLQETQYF. As DNA, the CDR3 is TGCGCCAGCAGCTCGAGGACAGGGCTTCAAGAGACCCAGTACTTC. The chain employs TRBV5-1 and TRBJ2-5; TRBD1 matches 8 bases. Germline V lookup: CDR1 SGHRS, CDR2 YFSETQ. The length of the CDR3 is 15 residues. J lost 2 bases, V lost 3 bases, and 6 bases had no gene match.

The chain carries TRBV11-3 and TRBJ2-3, with 11 bases fitting TRBD1. Germline lookup yields CDR1 SGHNT and CDR2 YENEEA. CDR3 length: 15 amino acids. The trim removed 4 bases at V and 4 bases at J, leaving 4 bases unmatched. DNA of the CDR3: TGTGCCAGCAGCTCAGGACAGGGGGCCCCAGATACGCAGTATTTT. Its protein is CASSSGQGAPDTQYF.

This chain links TRBV7-2 with TRBJ2-3; D not resolved. In germline, CDR1 is SGHTA, CDR2 FQGNSA. The CDR3 loop spans 14 amino acids. V was clipped by 5 bases and J by 0 bases, with 9 bases between them. In DNA, the CDR3 is TGTGCCAGCAGCCCTCGCCGGAGCACAGATACGCAGTATTTT. Amino acid sequence: CASSPRRSTDTQYF.

J is TRBJ1-4 and V is TRBV6-5, with D possibly matching TRBD1 (5 bases). Trimming shortened V by 6 bases and J by 3 bases, and 11 bases separated the two germline ends. Germline CDR1 MNHEY, CDR2 SVGAGI. The CDR3 runs to 14 residues. CDR3 sequence (DNA): TGTGCCAGCAGGGGGGGGTTAGCTAATGAAAAACTGTTTTTT. Encoded protein: CASRGGLANEKLFF.

This chain connects TRBV4-1 to TRBJ2-7; possible D gene TRBD1, 9 bases. CDR3 size: 18 residues. Trimming cost V 2 bases and J 2 bases, with 22 bases left between them. Germline V gene data show CDR1 as MGHRA and CDR2 as YSYEKL. CDR3 in amino acids: CASSQQDAGGQGPYEQYF. For the CDR3, the DNA is TGCGCCAGCAGCCAACAAGATGCGGGGGGACAGGGACCCTACGAGCAGTACTTC.

This sequence joins TRBV29-1 and TRBJ2-1; 10 bases are a match to TRBD1. Trimming removed 3 bases from V and 8 bases from J; junction bases left unmatched: 7. The CDR3 contains 14 residues. CDR1 is SQVTM, CDR2 ANQGSEA, per germline. The CDR3 nucleotides read TGCAGCGTTGAGGAGACAGGGGGCGAGGATGAGCAGTTCTTC. It specifies CSVEETGGEDEQFF.

This clone is a singleton in its sample. The chain carries TRBV7-2 and TRBJ1-1, with a possible D match to TRBD1 (6 bases). With 1 base removed from V and 5 bases from J, the gap between germline ends came to 17 bases. CDR1 and CDR2 from the germline V gene are SGHTA and FQGNSA. The CDR3 is 16 amino acids. CDR3 coding DNA: TGTGCCAGCAGCTTAGAAGGGGGGGCGGACGAAACTGAAGCTTTCTTT. Translation: CASSLEGGADETEAFF.

This clone occurred once. This chain connects TRBV27 to TRBJ2-7, with 7 bases aligning to TRBD2. This CDR3 is 14 amino acids long. V trimming: 5 bases; J trimming: 2 bases; junction bases outside the gene matches: 6. CDR1 MNHEY and CDR2 SMNVEV come from the germline V gene (reference sequence). This CDR3 is CASSLMAGAYEQYF. CDR3 bases: TGTGCCAGCAGTCTGATGGCGGGGGCCTACGAGCAGTACTTC.

The rearrangement uses TRBV5-6 and TRBJ1-2, with TRBD1 matching 8 bases. The CDR3 loop spans 15 amino acids. Germline V gives CDR1 SGHDT, CDR2 YYEEEE. V shed 4 bases, J shed 3 bases, and the junction held 8 bases outside the gene matches. CDR3 DNA sequence: TGTGCCAGCAGCCCCACAGGGGGAAACTACTATGGCTACACCTTC. Its translation: CASSPTGGNYYGYTF.

This chain uses TRBV7-2 with TRBJ2-7, with a tentative D call TRBD1 (5 bases). The CDR3 has 15 residues. The V gene's germline CDR1 is SGHTA and CDR2 FQGNSA. The V end was cut by 5 bases, the J end by 5 bases, with 19 bases between. CDR3 loop: CASSDPRGGWNEQYF. CDR3 coding DNA: TGTGCCAGCAGCGACCCAAGGGGTGGTTGGAACGAGCAGTACTTC.

The chain links TRBV6-5 to TRBJ2-3; D possibly corresponds to TRBD2 (5 bases). V was clipped by 10 bases and J by 0 bases, with 11 bases between them. The CDR3 is made up of 13 amino acids. Germline CDR1 MNHEY, CDR2 SVGAGI. CDR3 nucleotide sequence: TGTGCCACCCAGCGGACTAGCACAGATACGCAGTATTTT. Translation gives CATQRTSTDTQYF.

The V gene is TRBV7-3, the J gene TRBJ2-7; 8 nucleotides line up with TRBD2. The ends lost 3 bases at V and 4 bases at J; junction bases unmatched: 8. The CDR3 totals 15 residues. Germline V CDR1 and CDR2: SGHTA, FQGTGA. CDR3 amino acids: CASSFSGDPSYEQYF. CDR3 coding DNA: TGTGCCAGCAGCTTTAGCGGGGACCCGTCATACGAGCAGTACTTC.

This clone was picked up one time. This chain joins TRBV7-6 and TRBJ2-3; 7 nucleotides match TRBD1. There are 13 residues in the CDR3. Unmatched junction bases numbered 3, after V lost 5 bases and J lost 4 bases. Germline V CDR1 and CDR2: SGHVS, FNYEAQ. The CDR3 loop is CASSPDRPDTQYF. The CDR3 DNA reads TGTGCCAGCAGCCCGGACAGGCCAGATACGCAGTATTTT. Full variable domain (rest looked up from reference TRBV7-6 and TRBJ2-3): GAGVSQSPRYKVTKRGQDVALRCDPISGHVSLYWYRQALGQGPEFLTYFNYEAQQDKSGLPNDRFSAERPEGSISTLTIQRTEQRDSAMYRCASSPDRPDTQYFGPGTRLTVL.

V and J are TRBV19 and TRBJ1-5; 7 nucleotides line up with TRBD1. Germline V gene sequence: CDR1 LNHDA, CDR2 SQIVND (reference sequence). With 5 bases clipped from V and 0 bases from J, the junction kept 7 bases outside the gene matches. There are 16 residues in the CDR3. CDR3 DNA sequence: TGTGCCAGTAGTCCACAGGGGACCCTTAGCAATCAGCCCCAGCATTTT. Residues: CASSPQGTLSNQPQHF.

The rearrangement links TRBV5-6 to TRBJ2-1; D might be TRBD1 (5 bases). CDR3 length: 17 amino acids. Trimming cost V 3 bases and J 3 bases, with 19 bases left between them. Germline V gives CDR1 SGHDT, CDR2 YYEEEE. Here the CDR3 DNA reads TGTGCCAGCAGCTCTCTTATCCGACAGTCCTTCTACAATGAGCAGTTCTTC. This gives the protein CASSSLIRQSFYNEQFF. Full variable domain (remainder filled in from reference TRBV5-6 and TRBJ2-1): DAGVTQSPTHLIKTRGQQVTLRCSPKSGHDTVSWYQQALGQGPQFIFQYYEEEERQRGNFPDRFSGHQFPNYSSELNVNALLLGDSALYLCASSSLIRQSFYNEQFFGPGTRLTVL.

The rearrangement links TRBV5-1 to TRBJ1-1, with a possible D match to TRBD1 (5 bases). This CDR3 has 15 amino acids. V lost 3 bases and J 0 bases, leaving 12 bases between the germline ends. Germline V gene lookup returns CDR1 SGHRS and CDR2 YFSETQ. CDR3 protein: CASSSDSPVNTEAFF. CDR3 in DNA: TGCGCCAGCAGCTCCGACAGCCCAGTGAACACTGAAGCTTTCTTT.

The J gene is TRBJ2-2, the V gene TRBV4-2; 8 bases line up with TRBD1. The CDR3 length is 15 residues. V trimming: 5 bases; J trimming: 1 base; junction bases outside the gene matches: 3. Per the germline V gene, CDR1 is LGHNA and CDR2 is YNFKEQ. The chain's CDR3 is CASSFGQGNTGELFF. The CDR3 nucleotides are TGTGCCAGCAGCTTTGGACAGGGGAACACCGGGGAGCTGTTTTTT.

Within the sample, this clone is medium-sized. The V call is TRBV5-1, the J call TRBJ1-1, with 7 bases fitting TRBD1. Germline CDR1 SGHRS, CDR2 YFSETQ. V gave up 3 bases and J gave up 4 bases; unmatched junction bases: 6. The CDR3 length is 14 residues. CDR3 nucleotide sequence: TGCGCCAGCAGCTCTTTGGCAGGGGGCACTGAAGCTTTCTTT. Its protein is CASSSLAGGTEAFF.

The rearrangement uses TRBV5-1 and TRBJ2-3; D perhaps matches TRBD1 (5 bases). V lost 4 bases, J lost 2 bases, and 14 bases lay in between. This CDR3 comprises 15 residues. Germline loops: CDR1 SGHRS, CDR2 YFSETQ. CDR3 in amino acids: CASSLNAGITDTQYF. The CDR3 DNA sequence: TGCGCCAGCAGCCTGAACGCAGGGATCACAGATACGCAGTATTTT.

The V and J genes are TRBV7-2 and TRBJ2-1; 12 bases agree with TRBD1. The CDR3 totals 16 residues. From germline, CDR1 is SGHTA and CDR2 FQGNSA. J lost 7 bases, V lost 5 bases, and 9 bases had no gene match. The CDR3 DNA follows: TGTGCCAGCAGCCTACCATGGGACAGGGGGCGGAATGAGCAGTTCTTC. It yields the protein CASSLPWDRGRNEQFF. Drawing the rest from reference TRBV7-2 and TRBJ2-1, the complete variable domain is GAGVSQSPSNKVTEKGKDVELRCDPISGHTALYWYRQSLGQGLEFLIYFQGNSAPDKSGLPSDRFSAERTGGSVSTLTIQRTQQEDSAVYLCASSLPWDRGRNEQFFGPGTRLTVL.

The chain couples TRBV7-2 to TRBJ1-2, with D tentatively TRBD1 (6 bases). This CDR3 comprises 12 residues. V was clipped by 5 bases and J by 8 bases, with 12 bases between them. Germline-derived CDR1 and CDR2 are SGHTA and FQGNSA. CDR3 DNA: TGTGCCAGCAGCCCGACGGGGGGCGGCTACACCTTC. Translating it yields CASSPTGGGYTF. Together with reference TRBV7-2 and TRBJ1-2, the CDR3 gives the full variable domain: GAGVSQSPSNKVTEKGKDVELRCDPISGHTALYWYRQSLGQGLEFLIYFQGNSAPDKSGLPSDRFSAERTGGSVSTLTIQRTQQEDSAVYLCASSPTGGGYTFGSGTRLTVV.

The chain links TRBV4-1 to TRBJ2-1, with 11 bases fitting TRBD2. The V gene's germline CDR1 is MGHRA and CDR2 YSYEKL. The CDR3 contains 17 residues. V gave up 4 bases and J gave up 7 bases; unmatched junction bases: 12. The CDR3 spells CASSRGGLAELGNEQFF. In DNA, the CDR3 is TGCGCCAGCAGCCGAGGGGGACTAGCGGAACTCGGGAATGAGCAGTTCTTC.

V is TRBV10-3 and J is TRBJ1-4; D is ambiguous. Trimming took off 3 bases at V and 10 bases at J, with 12 bases between the two ends. CDR1 is ENHRY and CDR2 is SYGVKD in the germline V gene. This CDR3 has 13 residues. The CDR3 DNA follows: TGTGCCATCAGTGACGGTTCTACTGGAAAACTGTTTTTT. Translating gives CAISDGSTGKLFF.

The chain combines TRBV5-4 with TRBJ2-1, with 8 bases lining up with TRBD2. Germline CDR1 SGHNT, CDR2 YYREEE (reference sequence). CDR3 size: 17 residues. Unmatched junction bases numbered 14, after V lost 3 bases and J lost 6 bases. CDR3 in amino acids: CASSSRIAVAGGNEQFF. CDR3 nucleotide sequence: TGTGCCAGCAGCTCCCGAATAGCGGTCGCGGGGGGCAATGAGCAGTTCTTC. Full variable domain (missing parts from reference TRBV5-4 and TRBJ2-1): ETGVTQSPTHLIKTRGQQVTLRCSSQSGHNTVSWYQQALGQGPQFIFQYYREEENGRGNFPPRFSGLQFPNYSSELNVNALELDDSALYLCASSSRIAVAGGNEQFFGPGTRLTVL.

This clone was recorded only once. The chain carries TRBV30 and TRBJ1-1, with D possibly matching TRBD1 (6 bases). Trimming removed 4 bases at V and 3 bases at J, with 9 bases between. Germline lookup yields CDR1 GTSNPN and CDR2 SVGIG (reference sequence). The CDR3 consists of 12 residues. CDR3 sequence: CAWTDRHTEAFF. The CDR3 DNA follows: TGTGCCTGGACCGACAGGCACACTGAAGCTTTCTTT.

This clone came up once. The chain links TRBV5-1 to TRBJ2-1; no reliable D call. CDR3 length equals 16 residues. The germline gives CDR1 SGHRS, CDR2 YFSETQ. Trimming removed 4 bases at V and 0 bases at J, with 14 bases between. CDR3 nucleotides: TGCGCCAGCAGCCTGGGCTTGAGTAGCTCCTACAATGAGCAGTTCTTC. Translating it yields CASSLGLSSSYNEQFF.

This clone was observed once. The chain combines TRBV15 with TRBJ2-3, with 9 positions matching TRBD2. CDR1 and CDR2 from the germline V gene are LNHNV and YYDKDF (reference sequence). Trimming at V came to 0 bases and at J to 4 bases, leaving 5 bases not matched to a gene. The CDR3 has 16 residues. CDR3 loop: CATSRDLAGGADTQYF. CDR3 in DNA: TGTGCCACCAGCAGAGATTTGGCGGGAGGGGCAGATACGCAGTATTTT.